A selection of T cell receptor beta chains follows, all from one sample in a study of shared clonotypes between healthy human individuals. Only in-frame clones appear in the TCRdb table, and some are missing; sequencing was by immunoSEQ multiplex PCR. The sample records under 750,000 clones, around 77% being singletons. Specimen: memory CD4+ T cells sorted from blood. The source is a woman younger than 45 in good health. Each CDR3 is given with its conserved first and last residue. A D gene is named only where the DNA matches it firmly. A clone size is listed for some rows: how often the clone was seen (once, few, many), or a class if it is expanded.

DNA: TGTGCCAGTAGTACCCGGGAGTTCGCAGATACGCAGTATTTT; CDR3: CASSTREFADTQYF; V: TRBV19; D: -; size: -; J: TRBJ2-3; length: 14
DNA: TGCGCCAGCAGCTCTAGCGGGAGTTCAGATACGCAGTATTTT; CDR3: CASSSSGSSDTQYF; V: TRBV5-1; D: TRBD2; size: -; J: TRBJ2-3; length: 14
DNA: TGTGCCAGCAGCTTGGGGCTAGCGGGGGGTAGAACAGATACGCAGTATTTT; CDR3: CASSLGLAGGRTDTQYF; V: TRBV5-4; D: TRBD2; size: -; J: TRBJ2-3; length: 17
DNA: TGTGCCACCAGCAGCGGCGGGGGAAACACTGAAGCTTTCTTT; CDR3: CATSSGGGNTEAFF; V: TRBV15; D: -; size: -; J: TRBJ1-1; length: 14
DNA: TGCGCCAGCAGCCAAGATTGGAGGGTTGGCAATCAGCCCCAGCATTTT; CDR3: CASSQDWRVGNQPQHF; V: TRBV4-1; D: -; size: -; J: TRBJ1-5; length: 16
DNA: TGTGCCAGCAGCCACGGGAGGGGAGGACGGGAGCAGTACTTC; CDR3: CASSHGRGGREQYF; V: TRBV7-2; D: TRBD2; size: few; J: TRBJ2-7; length: 14
DNA: TGTGCCAGTAGTATTAGCGGAGACTACTACGAGCAGTACTTC; CDR3: CASSISGDYYEQYF; V: TRBV19; D: -; size: -; J: TRBJ2-7; length: 14
DNA: TGTGCCAGCAGTTCTCTAAGGTGGGGACAGGGGCGGGGGCCAACTAATGAAAAACTGTTTTTT; CDR3: CASSSLRWGQGRGPTNEKLFF; V: TRBV27; D: TRBD1; size: -; J: TRBJ1-4; length: 21
DNA: TGTGCCAGCAGCTTAGATCAGGGTCGGGACATTCAGTACTTC; CDR3: CASSLDQGRDIQYF; V: TRBV11-1; D: -; size: -; J: TRBJ2-4; length: 14
DNA: TGTGCCAGCAGTTACGGCAGGGGAGGCAATCAGCCCCAGCATTTT; CDR3: CASSYGRGGNQPQHF; V: TRBV6-6; D: -; size: many; J: TRBJ1-5; length: 15
DNA: TGTGCCACCATGTTAGCGGGAGCCACAGATACGCAGTATTTT; CDR3: CATMLAGATDTQYF; V: TRBV15; D: TRBD2; size: -; J: TRBJ2-3; length: 14
DNA: TGTGCCAGCAGCTTAAAGGGGAGCAATCAGCCCCAGCATTTT; CDR3: CASSLKGSNQPQHF; V: TRBV7-9; D: -; size: -; J: TRBJ1-5; length: 14
DNA: TGTGCCTGGGAAACAGGGAACAGGTCACCCCTCCACTTT; CDR3: CAWETGNRSPLHF; V: TRBV30; D: -; size: -; J: TRBJ1-6; length: 13
DNA: TGTGCCAGCTCACCTGGTGGGACTAATGAAAAACTGTTTTTT; CDR3: CASSPGGTNEKLFF; V: TRBV18; D: -; size: -; J: TRBJ1-4; length: 14
DNA: TGTGCCAGTCCGGGACTAGCGGGAGGAGGAGATACGCAGTATTTT; CDR3: CASPGLAGGGDTQYF; V: TRBV18; D: TRBD2; size: few; J: TRBJ2-3; length: 15
DNA: TGTGCCAGCAGCCACACTAGCGGCTCCTACAATGAGCAGTTCTTC; CDR3: CASSHTSGSYNEQFF; V: TRBV5-4; D: TRBD2; size: once; J: TRBJ2-1; length: 15
DNA: TGTGCCAGCAGTGTCGAATCGGGTGGAGAGACCCAGTACTTC; CDR3: CASSVESGGETQYF; V: TRBV2; D: -; size: -; J: TRBJ2-5; length: 14
DNA: TGCGCCAGCAGCTTGGGGACTAGCAACTACAATGAGCAGTTCTTC; CDR3: CASSLGTSNYNEQFF; V: TRBV5-1; D: TRBD2; size: -; J: TRBJ2-1; length: 15
DNA: TGCGCCAGCAGCTTGGCCGGGACACCGGGGGAGCCCCAGCATTTT; CDR3: CASSLAGTPGEPQHF; V: TRBV5-1; D: -; size: -; J: TRBJ1-5; length: 15
DNA: TGTGCCAGCAGGGGGGGGACTAGCGGGAGAAAGACCCAGTACTTC; CDR3: CASRGGTSGRKTQYF; V: TRBV6-6; D: TRBD2; size: -; J: TRBJ2-5; length: 15
DNA: TGCGCCAGCAGACAAACAGAGAACACTGAAGCTTTCTTT; CDR3: CASRQTENTEAFF; V: TRBV5-1; D: -; size: -; J: TRBJ1-1; length: 13
DNA: TGTGCCAGTAGTCAACAGGGAGTGGGTGGCTACACCTTC; CDR3: CASSQQGVGGYTF; V: TRBV19; D: -; size: -; J: TRBJ1-2; length: 13
DNA: TGTGCCTGGAGTGGTTGGAGGGTAGCCCACGAGCAGTACTTC; CDR3: CAWSGWRVAHEQYF; V: TRBV30; D: -; size: -; J: TRBJ2-7; length: 14
DNA: TGTGCCAGCAGGGGGGTTGGGGGAACCTGGGAGCAGTACTTC; CDR3: CASRGVGGTWEQYF; V: TRBV28; D: -; size: -; J: TRBJ2-7; length: 14
DNA: TGCGCCAGCAGCTTCGGGACGACCAACACAGATACGCAGTATTTT; CDR3: CASSFGTTNTDTQYF; V: TRBV5-1; D: -; size: -; J: TRBJ2-3; length: 15
DNA: TGTGCCAGCAGCCCCGGGCAGGGGACGGCCTATGGCTACACCTTC; CDR3: CASSPGQGTAYGYTF; V: TRBV7-2; D: -; size: -; J: TRBJ1-2; length: 15
DNA: TGTGCCAGCAGTTCCACAGGGCTTTTGGGCTATGGCTACACCTTC; CDR3: CASSSTGLLGYGYTF; V: TRBV6-6; D: -; size: -; J: TRBJ1-2; length: 15
DNA: TGCGCCAGCAGTGGGCGGGAGGGAGGCGAGCAGTACTTC; CDR3: CASSGREGGEQYF; V: TRBV10-1; D: TRBD2; size: few; J: TRBJ2-7; length: 13
DNA: TGTGCCAGTACCAGGGCACGTCAGCCCCAGCATTTT; CDR3: CASTRARQPQHF; V: TRBV19; D: -; size: -; J: TRBJ1-5; length: 12
DNA: TGTGCCAGTAGTTCAATGGGGGCAGGCGAAAAACTGTTTTTT; CDR3: CASSSMGAGEKLFF; V: TRBV19; D: -; size: -; J: TRBJ1-4; length: 14
DNA: TGTGCCAGCTCCCGGGCTAGGAGAGAGACCCAGTACTTC; CDR3: CASSRARRETQYF; V: TRBV7-8; D: -; size: once; J: TRBJ2-5; length: 13
DNA: TGTGCCAGCAGTGCACTAGCGGGGTCCTACAATGAGCAGTTCTTC; CDR3: CASSALAGSYNEQFF; V: TRBV6-5; D: TRBD2; size: -; J: TRBJ2-1; length: 15
DNA: TGTGCCAGCACCCGCCTCTACGAGCAGTACTTC; CDR3: CASTRLYEQYF; V: TRBV28; D: -; size: -; J: TRBJ2-7; length: 11
DNA: TGTGCCAGCAGCAACCCCCCCATACTCTCTCACGAGCAGTACTTC; CDR3: CASSNPPILSHEQYF; V: TRBV21-1; D: -; size: -; J: TRBJ2-7; length: 15
DNA: TGTGCCAGCAGCCAGGGGACTAGCGGATTCACAGATACGCAGTATTTT; CDR3: CASSQGTSGFTDTQYF; V: TRBV7-9; D: TRBD2; size: many; J: TRBJ2-3; length: 16
DNA: TGTGCCAGCAGTCCCAGCGGGAGGTCTCAAGAGACCCAGTACTTC; CDR3: CASSPSGRSQETQYF; V: TRBV2; D: TRBD2; size: -; J: TRBJ2-5; length: 15
DNA: TGTGCCAGCAGCCAAGGGACCGACCCTCGGTTGAACACTGAAGCTTTCTTT; CDR3: CASSQGTDPRLNTEAFF; V: TRBV5-6; D: -; size: -; J: TRBJ1-1; length: 17
DNA: TGTGCCAGCAGTTCCGCGGACAGTGCTAACTATGGCTACACCTTC; CDR3: CASSSADSANYGYTF; V: TRBV28; D: -; size: few; J: TRBJ1-2; length: 15
DNA: TGTGCCAGCAGCTTGGGGCTAACCGGGGAGCTGTTTTTT; CDR3: CASSLGLTGELFF; V: TRBV11-2; D: -; size: -; J: TRBJ2-2; length: 13
DNA: TGTGCCAGCAGCTTATGGGGGCAATATGAAAAACTGTTTTTT; CDR3: CASSLWGQYEKLFF; V: TRBV11-2; D: -; size: few; J: TRBJ1-4; length: 14
DNA: TGTGCCAGCAAAAAGGGGGCCGACGGAAACACCATATATTTT; CDR3: CASKKGADGNTIYF; V: TRBV2; D: TRBD1; size: -; J: TRBJ1-3; length: 14
DNA: TGTGCCAGCAGCCCCTGGACTAGCGGCAACACCGGGGAGCTGTTTTTT; CDR3: CASSPWTSGNTGELFF; V: TRBV7-3; D: TRBD2; size: -; J: TRBJ2-2; length: 16
DNA: TGTGCCAGCAGTCAGCTTTCAGGAACTGAAGCTTTCTTT; CDR3: CASSQLSGTEAFF; V: TRBV6-5; D: -; size: -; J: TRBJ1-1; length: 13
DNA: TGTGCCTGGAGTGGGGGTCACGGGTATGAAAAACTGTTTTTT; CDR3: CAWSGGHGYEKLFF; V: TRBV30; D: -; size: -; J: TRBJ1-4; length: 14
DNA: TGTGCCAGTAGTATTATGGGACAGGGCGGTCAGCCCCAGCATTTT; CDR3: CASSIMGQGGQPQHF; V: TRBV19; D: TRBD1; size: -; J: TRBJ1-5; length: 15
DNA: TGTGCCAGCAGGGGACTAGCGGGAGTTCTTGAGCAGTTCTTC; CDR3: CASRGLAGVLEQFF; V: TRBV25-1; D: TRBD2; size: -; J: TRBJ2-1; length: 14
DNA: TGTGCCAGCAGCCCCTCGTGGGGAGAGACCCAGTACTTC; CDR3: CASSPSWGETQYF; V: TRBV9; D: -; size: -; J: TRBJ2-5; length: 13
DNA: TGCGCCAGCAGTGAGTCGGGTAGTCAGCCCCAGCATTTT; CDR3: CASSESGSQPQHF; V: TRBV10-1; D: -; size: -; J: TRBJ1-5; length: 13
DNA: TGTGCCAGCAGCACCGGACAGACGAACACTGAAGCTTTCTTT; CDR3: CASSTGQTNTEAFF; V: TRBV11-2; D: -; size: -; J: TRBJ1-1; length: 14
DNA: TGTGCCAGCAGGGCAGGGTATAATGAAAAACTGTTTTTT; CDR3: CASRAGYNEKLFF; V: TRBV4-2; D: -; size: -; J: TRBJ1-4; length: 13
DNA: TGTGCCAGCAGGGGCCCAGGGAGAGGAACAGATACGCAGTATTTT; CDR3: CASRGPGRGTDTQYF; V: TRBV28; D: -; size: -; J: TRBJ2-3; length: 15
DNA: TGTGCCAGCAGTTTCGGGGACAATCAGCCCCAGCATTTT; CDR3: CASSFGDNQPQHF; V: TRBV28; D: -; size: -; J: TRBJ1-5; length: 13
DNA: TGTGCCAGCAGTCCTCCTTCGAACACTGAAGCTTTCTTT; CDR3: CASSPPSNTEAFF; V: TRBV7-9; D: -; size: -; J: TRBJ1-1; length: 13
DNA: TGTGCCAGCAGCTCCCCCCGTGCCCTAGCGGGAGTTAGCAATGAGCAGTTCTTC; CDR3: CASSSPRALAGVSNEQFF; V: TRBV11-1; D: TRBD2; size: -; J: TRBJ2-1; length: 18
DNA: TGCGCCAGCACACGGGACAGTAGCGGATACAATGAGCAGTTCTTC; CDR3: CASTRDSSGYNEQFF; V: TRBV5-1; D: -; size: few; J: TRBJ2-1; length: 15